Following are 5 T cell receptor beta chains from one sample sequenced in a study of blood T cells in healthy people across ages. A second PCR of about 7 to 12 cycles used a sample-barcoded 5' primer and a J-beta primer mix. Each CDR3 protein is one row after TCRdb ran MiXCR on the 5' RACE reads. The sample carries around 1.7 million distinct CDR3 sequences, 28% recorded once. The specimen was blood. Every receptor here comes from a young woman in good health.

CDR3 protein: CASGRSADTQYF. The CDR3 DNA is TGTGCCAGCGGACGAAGTGCAGATACGCAGTATTTT. J is TRBJ2-3 and V is TRBV12-3 or TRBV12-4; D unresolved. Trimming took off 8 bases at V and 4 bases at J, with 10 bases between the two ends. The CDR3 is 12 amino acids.

As regards this clonotype: The junction differs from germline at one of its ends, possibly a read error. The chain links TRBV5-1 to TRBJ2-1, with 11 bases aligning to TRBD2. Germline CDR1 and CDR2: SGHRS and YFSETQ. This CDR3 region has 16 residues. As DNA, the CDR3 is TGCGCCGGCAGCTTGGTAGCGGGGGGGTCCTACAATGAGCAGTTCTTC. Translating gives CAGSLVAGGSYNEQFF.

The rearrangement uses TRBV5-1 and TRBJ1-1; D gene ambiguous. Trimming removed 10 bases from V and 0 bases from J, with 13 bases in between. Per germline, CDR1 SGHRS and CDR2 YFSETQ. CDR3 size: 13 residues. The CDR3 coding sequence is TGCGCCGGCGCCTTGAGTTTGAACACTGAAGCTTTCTTT. It encodes CAGALSLNTEAFF.

There are many counts of this clonotype. This chain links TRBV7-9 with TRBJ1-2; D is undetermined. The CDR3 has 14 residues. In germline, CDR1 is SEHNR, CDR2 FQNEAQ (reference sequence). With 5 bases removed from V and 2 bases from J, the gap between germline ends came to 12 bases. The CDR3 protein is CASSQAARNYGYTF. CDR3 sequence (DNA): TGTGCCAGCAGCCAAGCTGCTAGGAACTATGGCTACACCTTC.

The chain couples TRBV3-1 to TRBJ2-7; 11 bases are a match to TRBD2. The CDR3 spans 17 residues. Germline V gene lookup returns CDR1 LGHDT and CDR2 YNNKEL (reference sequence). V dropped 2 bases and J dropped 4; count of bases not matched to a gene: 10. The DNA of the CDR3 is TGTGCCAGCAGCCAAAATCGACTAGCGGGATTTCGTTACGAGCAGTACTTC. Its translation is CASSQNRLAGFRYEQYF.